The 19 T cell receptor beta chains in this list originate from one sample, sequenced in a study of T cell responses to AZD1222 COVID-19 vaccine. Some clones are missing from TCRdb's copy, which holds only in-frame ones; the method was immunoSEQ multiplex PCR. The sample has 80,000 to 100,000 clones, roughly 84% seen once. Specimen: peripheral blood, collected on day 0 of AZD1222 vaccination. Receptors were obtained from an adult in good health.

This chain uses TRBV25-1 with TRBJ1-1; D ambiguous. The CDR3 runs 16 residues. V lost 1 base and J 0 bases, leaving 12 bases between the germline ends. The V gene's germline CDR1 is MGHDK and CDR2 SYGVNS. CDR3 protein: CASSELGVGMNTEAFF. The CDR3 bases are TGTGCCAGCAGTGAATTAGGTGTGGGAATGAACACTGAAGCTTTCTTT.

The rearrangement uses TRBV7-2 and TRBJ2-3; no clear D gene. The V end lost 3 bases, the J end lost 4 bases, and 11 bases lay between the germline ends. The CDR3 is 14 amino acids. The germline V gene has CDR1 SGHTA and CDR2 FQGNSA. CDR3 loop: CASSLTSLADTQYF. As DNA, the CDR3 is TGTGCCAGCAGCTTGACTTCCCTGGCAGATACGCAGTATTTT.

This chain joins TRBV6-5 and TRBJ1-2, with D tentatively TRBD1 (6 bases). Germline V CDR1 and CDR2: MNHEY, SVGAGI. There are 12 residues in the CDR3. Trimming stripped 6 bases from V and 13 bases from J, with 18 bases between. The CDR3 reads CASSPTGSTGTF. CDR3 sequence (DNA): TGTGCCAGCAGCCCCACAGGGTCCACCGGCACCTTC.

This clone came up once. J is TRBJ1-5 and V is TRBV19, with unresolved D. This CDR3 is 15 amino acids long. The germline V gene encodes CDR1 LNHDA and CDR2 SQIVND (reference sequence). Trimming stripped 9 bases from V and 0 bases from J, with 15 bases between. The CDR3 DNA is TGTGCCAGCACTCCGGCAGGAGCTAGCAATCAGCCCCAGCATTTT. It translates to CASTPAGASNQPQHF.

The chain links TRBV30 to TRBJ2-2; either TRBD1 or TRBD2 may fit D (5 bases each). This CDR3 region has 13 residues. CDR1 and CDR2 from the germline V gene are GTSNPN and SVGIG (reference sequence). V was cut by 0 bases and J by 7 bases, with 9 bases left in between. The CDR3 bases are TGTGCCTGGAGTGTACGAGGGGACGGGGAGCTGTTTTTT. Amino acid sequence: CAWSVRGDGELFF.

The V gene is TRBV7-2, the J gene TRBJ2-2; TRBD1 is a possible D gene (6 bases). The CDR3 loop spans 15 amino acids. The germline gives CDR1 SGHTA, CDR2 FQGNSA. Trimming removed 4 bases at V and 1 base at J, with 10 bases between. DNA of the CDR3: TGTGCCAGCAGCTGGACAGAACTGAACACCGGGGAGCTGTTTTTT. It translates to CASSWTELNTGELFF. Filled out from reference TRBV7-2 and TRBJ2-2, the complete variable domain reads GAGVSQSPSNKVTEKGKDVELRCDPISGHTALYWYRQSLGQGLEFLIYFQGNSAPDKSGLPSDRFSAERTGGSVSTLTIQRTQQEDSAVYLCASSWTELNTGELFFGEGSRLTVL.

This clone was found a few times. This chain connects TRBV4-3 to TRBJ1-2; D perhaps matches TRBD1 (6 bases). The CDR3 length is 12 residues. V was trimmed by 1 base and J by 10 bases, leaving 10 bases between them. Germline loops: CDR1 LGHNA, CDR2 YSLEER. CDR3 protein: CASSQATGPYTF. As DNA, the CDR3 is TGCGCCAGCAGCCAAGCGACAGGTCCCTACACCTTC.

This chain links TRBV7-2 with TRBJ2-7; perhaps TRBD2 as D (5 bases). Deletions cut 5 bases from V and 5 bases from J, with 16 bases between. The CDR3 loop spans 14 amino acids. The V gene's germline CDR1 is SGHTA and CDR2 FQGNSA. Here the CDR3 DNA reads TGTGCCAGCAGCCCCGGACTCTTTCGGGACGAGCAGTACTTC. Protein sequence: CASSPGLFRDEQYF.

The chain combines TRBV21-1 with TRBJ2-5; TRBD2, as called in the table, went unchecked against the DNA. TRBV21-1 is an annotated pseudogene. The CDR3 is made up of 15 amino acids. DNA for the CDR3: TGTGCCAGAACGACTAGGCGGCTGATACAAGAGACCCAGTACTTC. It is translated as CARTTRRLIQETQYF.

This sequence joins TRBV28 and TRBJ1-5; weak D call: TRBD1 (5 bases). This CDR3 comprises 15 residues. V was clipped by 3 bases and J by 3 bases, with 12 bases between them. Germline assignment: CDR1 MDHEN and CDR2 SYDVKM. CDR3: CASSFLGLPNQPQHF. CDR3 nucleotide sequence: TGTGCCAGCAGTTTCCTGGGGCTACCCAATCAGCCCCAGCATTTT. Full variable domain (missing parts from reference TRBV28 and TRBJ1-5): DVKVTQSSRYLVKRTGEKVFLECVQDMDHENMFWYRQDPGLGLRLIYFSYDVKMKEKGDIPEGYSVSREKKERFSLILESASTNQTSMYLCASSFLGLPNQPQHFGDGTRLSIL.

The CDR3 coding sequence is TGTGCCAGTAGTCCTTGGACAGGGAGGTCCTACGAGCAGTACTTC. It translates to CASSPWTGRSYEQYF. The chain uses TRBV19 and TRBJ2-7; 8 positions agree with TRBD1. Germline lookup yields CDR1 LNHDA and CDR2 SQIVND (reference sequence). This CDR3 spans 15 amino acids. Trimming at V came to 5 bases and at J to 1 base, leaving 7 bases not matched to a gene. Using reference TRBV19 and TRBJ2-7 for the parts outside the CDR3, the full variable domain is DGGITQSPKYLFRKEGQNVTLSCEQNLNHDAMYWYRQDPGQGLRLIYYSQIVNDFQKGDIAEGYSVSREKKESFPLTVTSAQKNPTAFYLCASSPWTGRSYEQYFGPGTRLTVT.

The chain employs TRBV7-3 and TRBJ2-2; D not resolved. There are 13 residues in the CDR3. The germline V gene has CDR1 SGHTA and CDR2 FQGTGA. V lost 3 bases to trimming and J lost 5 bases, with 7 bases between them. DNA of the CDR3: TGTGCCAGCAGCTTTCGGCCAACCGGGGAGCTGTTTTTT. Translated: CASSFRPTGELFF.

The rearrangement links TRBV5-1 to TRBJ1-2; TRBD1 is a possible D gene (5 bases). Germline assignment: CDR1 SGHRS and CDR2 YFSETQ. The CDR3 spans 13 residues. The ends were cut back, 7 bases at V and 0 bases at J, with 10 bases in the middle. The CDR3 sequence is CASGAVPNYGYTF. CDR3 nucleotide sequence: TGCGCCAGCGGGGCGGTTCCTAACTATGGCTACACCTTC.

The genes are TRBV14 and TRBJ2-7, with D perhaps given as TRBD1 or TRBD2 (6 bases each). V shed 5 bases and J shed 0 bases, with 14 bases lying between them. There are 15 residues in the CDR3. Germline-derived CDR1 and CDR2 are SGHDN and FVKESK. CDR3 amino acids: CASSTGGGPSYEQYF. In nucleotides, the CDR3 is TGTGCCAGCAGCACAGGAGGGGGGCCCTCCTACGAGCAGTACTTC.

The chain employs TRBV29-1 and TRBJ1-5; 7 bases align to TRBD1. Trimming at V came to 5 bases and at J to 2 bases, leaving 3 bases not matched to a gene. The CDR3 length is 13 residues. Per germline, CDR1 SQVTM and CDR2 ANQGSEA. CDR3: CSVTGQGNQPQHF. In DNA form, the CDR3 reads TGCAGCGTTACCGGACAGGGCAATCAGCCCCAGCATTTT. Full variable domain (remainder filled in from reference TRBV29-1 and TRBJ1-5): SAVISQKPSRDICQRGTSLTIQCQVDSQVTMMFWYRQQPGQSLTLIATANQGSEATYESGFVIDKFPISRPNLTFSTLTVSNMSPEDSSIYLCSVTGQGNQPQHFGDGTRLSIL.

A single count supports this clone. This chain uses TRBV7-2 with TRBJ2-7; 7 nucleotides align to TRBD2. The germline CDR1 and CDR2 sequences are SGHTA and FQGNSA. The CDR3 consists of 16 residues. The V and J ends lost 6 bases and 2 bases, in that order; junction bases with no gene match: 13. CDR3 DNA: TGTGCCAGCAGTAGCCTAGGAGGACTAGTAACCTACGAGCAGTACTTC. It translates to CASSSLGGLVTYEQYF.

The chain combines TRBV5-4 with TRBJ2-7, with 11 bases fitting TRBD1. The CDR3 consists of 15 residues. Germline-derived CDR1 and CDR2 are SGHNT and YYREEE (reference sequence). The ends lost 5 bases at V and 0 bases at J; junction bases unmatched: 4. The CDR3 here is CASSWGQGDSYEQYF. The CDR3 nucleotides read TGTGCCAGCAGTTGGGGACAGGGGGACTCCTACGAGCAGTACTTC.

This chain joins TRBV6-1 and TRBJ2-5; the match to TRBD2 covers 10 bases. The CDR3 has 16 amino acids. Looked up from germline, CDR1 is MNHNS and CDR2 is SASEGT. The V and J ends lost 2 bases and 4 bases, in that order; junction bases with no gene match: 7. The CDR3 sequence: CASSERLAGVLETQYF. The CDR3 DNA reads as TGTGCCAGCAGTGAAAGGCTAGCGGGGGTCCTAGAGACCCAGTACTTC.

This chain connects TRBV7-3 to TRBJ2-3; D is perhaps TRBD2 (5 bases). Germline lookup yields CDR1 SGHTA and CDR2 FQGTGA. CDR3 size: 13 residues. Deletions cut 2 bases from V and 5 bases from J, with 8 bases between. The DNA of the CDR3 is TGTGCCAGCAGCTTAGAGGGTTTAGATACGCAGTATTTT. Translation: CASSLEGLDTQYF. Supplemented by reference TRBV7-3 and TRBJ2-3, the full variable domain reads GAGVSQTPSNKVTEKGKYVELRCDPISGHTALYWYRQSLGQGPEFLIYFQGTGAADDSGLPNDRFFAVRPEGSVSTLKIQRTERGDSAVYLCASSLEGLDTQYFGPGTRLTVL.